This TCR beta chain was obtained from a study of T cells after yellow fever vaccination. Study at large: Libraries from low-cell-number fractions were prepared with the SMART-Seq v4 Ultra Low Input RNA kit.

This clonotype appeared once. The antigen is not known. Overall study results and limits: Reappearance after the booster was observed for most primary-vaccination clones (around 96% CD4, more than 70% CD8). The secondary response was weaker, and its peak arrived faster, on day 5 versus 15.

From germline, CDR1 is MDHEN and CDR2 SYDVKM. This CDR3 region has 15 residues. V lost 6 bases and J lost 5, with 19 bases in between. 5'RACE template switching generated TCR cDNA, adding a universal primer site and UMIs. TCRdb re-derived calls from the 5' RACE reads in MiXCR, one entry per CDR3 protein. The data hold a few hundred thousand distinct CDR3 sequences, with about 7% observed a single time. This specimen consisted of CD4+ T cells sorted from PBMCs, obtained 15 days after the yellow fever booster vaccination. The chain combines TRBV28 with TRBJ1-2; D is unresolved. The TCR comes from a man under 40 who received the YFV17D yellow fever vaccine. The CDR3 coding sequence is TGTGCCAGCAGGAATTACAGCCCAGGCAAATATGGCTACACCTTC. Translating gives CASRNYSPGKYGYTF.